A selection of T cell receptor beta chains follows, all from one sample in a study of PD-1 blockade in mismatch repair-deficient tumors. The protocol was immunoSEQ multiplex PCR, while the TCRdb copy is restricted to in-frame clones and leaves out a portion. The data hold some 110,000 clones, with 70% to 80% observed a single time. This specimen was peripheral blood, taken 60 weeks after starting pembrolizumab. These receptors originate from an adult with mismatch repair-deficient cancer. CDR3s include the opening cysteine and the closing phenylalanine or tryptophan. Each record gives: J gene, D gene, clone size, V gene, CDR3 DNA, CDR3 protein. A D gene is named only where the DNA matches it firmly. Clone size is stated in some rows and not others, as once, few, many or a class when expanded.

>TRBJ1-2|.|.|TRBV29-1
TGCAGCGTTGGAGAGGGAACCGCCGGGAATGGCTACACCTTC
CSVGEGTAGNGYTF
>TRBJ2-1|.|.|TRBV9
TGTGCCAGCAGCGGACGAGGGCGAGGGGATTCCTACAATGAGCAGTTCTTC
CASSGRGRGDSYNEQFF
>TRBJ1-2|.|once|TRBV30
TGTGCCTGGAGTGCACCCCTAACAGGGTATAACTATGGCTACACCTTC
CAWSAPLTGYNYGYTF
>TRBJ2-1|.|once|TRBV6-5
TGTGCCAGCATTGGGGTCTACAATGAGCAGTTCTTC
CASIGVYNEQFF
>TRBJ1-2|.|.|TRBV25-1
TGTGCCGCCCGCGATGGCTATGGCTACACCTTC
CAARDGYGYTF
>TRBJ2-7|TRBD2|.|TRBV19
TGTGCCAGTAGTGCCGCTAGCGGGAGCTCCTACGAGCAGTACTTC
CASSAASGSSYEQYF
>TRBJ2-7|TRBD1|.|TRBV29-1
TGCAGCGTTACCCTCCCCACAGGGGGTCGTGACGAGCAGTACTTC
CSVTLPTGGRDEQYF
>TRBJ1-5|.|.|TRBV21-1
TGTGCCAGCAGCAAAGCAACAGGGAGAGGACAGCCCCAGCATTTT
CASSKATGRGQPQHF
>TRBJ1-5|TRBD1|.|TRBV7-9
TGTGCCAGCAGCCAGGGGGAGAATCAGCCCCAGCATTTT
CASSQGENQPQHF
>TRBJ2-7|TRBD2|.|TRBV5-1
TGCGCCAGCAGCTTGGCTAGCGGGGTCTACGAGCAGTACTTC
CASSLASGVYEQYF
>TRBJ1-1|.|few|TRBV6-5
TGTGCCAGCAATAAGCCGGGCCGTGAAGCTTTCTTT
CASNKPGREAFF
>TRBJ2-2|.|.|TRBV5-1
TGCGCCAGCAGCTTGTTACCACTGCCTTCGAACACCGGGGAGCTGTTTTTT
CASSLLPLPSNTGELFF
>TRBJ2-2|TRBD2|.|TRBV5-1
TGCGCCAGCAGCATTAGCGGGAGTACCGGGGAGCTGTTTTTT
CASSISGSTGELFF
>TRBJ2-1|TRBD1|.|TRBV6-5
TGTGCCAGCAGCCAGGACAGGGGTAATGAGCAGTTCTTC
CASSQDRGNEQFF
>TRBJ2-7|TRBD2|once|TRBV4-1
TGCGCCAGCAGCCACCCGGGACTAGCCTCCTACGAGCAGTACTTC
CASSHPGLASYEQYF
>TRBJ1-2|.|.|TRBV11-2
TGTGCCAGCAGCCTTAGGGGGGATTCTGGCTACACCTTC
CASSLRGDSGYTF
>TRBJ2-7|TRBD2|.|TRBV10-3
TGTGCCATCAGTGGCGGGACTACTAGCTCCTACGAGCAGTACTTC
CAISGGTTSSYEQYF
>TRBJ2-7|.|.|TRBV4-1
TGCGCCAGCAGCCAAGGGCCCCCGGGGGAGCAGTACTTC
CASSQGPPGEQYF
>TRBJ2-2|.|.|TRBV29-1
TGCAGCGTTGTTTTGGGGGCTCGGAACACCGGGGAGCTGTTTTTT
CSVVLGARNTGELFF
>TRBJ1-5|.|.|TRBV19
TGTGCCAGCAGGGGTAGAGGCAATCAGCCCCAGCATTTT
CASRGRGNQPQHF
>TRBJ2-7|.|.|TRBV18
TGTGCCAGCTCACCACCCGAGCGGGTACAAACCCCAGGGGAGCAGTACTTC
CASSPPERVQTPGEQYF
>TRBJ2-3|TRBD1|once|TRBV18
TGTGCCAGCTCACCGGGACAGGTCACAGATACGCAGTATTTT
CASSPGQVTDTQYF
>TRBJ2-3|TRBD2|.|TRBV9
TGTGCCAGCAGCGTAGATGCGTCTAGCGGGACAGATACGCAGTATTTT
CASSVDASSGTDTQYF
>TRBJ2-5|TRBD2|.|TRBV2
TGTGCCAGCAGTCGCCTAGCGGGAGAAGAGACCCAGTACTTC
CASSRLAGEETQYF
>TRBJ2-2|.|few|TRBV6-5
TGTGCCAGCAGTTACTCGCAGGGTTCCGGGGAGCTGTTTTTT
CASSYSQGSGELFF
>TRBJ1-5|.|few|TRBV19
TGTGCCAGTAGTATAGCGGGGGTCAATCAGCCCCAGCATTTT
CASSIAGVNQPQHF
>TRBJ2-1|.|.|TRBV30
TGTGCCTGGAGTGACTACTCCTACAATGAGCAGTTCTTC
CAWSDYSYNEQFF
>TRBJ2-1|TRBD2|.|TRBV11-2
TGTGCCAGCAGCCCGGGGACTACTTCATATTACAATGAGCAGTTCTTC
CASSPGTTSYYNEQFF
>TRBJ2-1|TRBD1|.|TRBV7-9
TGTGCCAGCAGATCAGGACAGGGCTACTCCTACAATGAGCAGTTCTTC
CASRSGQGYSYNEQFF
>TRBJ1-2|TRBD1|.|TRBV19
TGTGCCAGTAGTATCGGCGGCAGGGGGTTCGGCTACACCTTC
CASSIGGRGFGYTF
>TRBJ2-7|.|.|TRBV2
TGTGCCAGCAGTCAGAACAGGAACTACGAGCAGTACTTC
CASSQNRNYEQYF
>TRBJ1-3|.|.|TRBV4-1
TGCGCCAGCAGCCCAGACAGAAACACCATATATTTT
CASSPDRNTIYF
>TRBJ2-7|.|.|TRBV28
TGTGCCAGCAACCCCCCCAAGGGGACCCCATACGAGCAGTACTTC
CASNPPKGTPYEQYF
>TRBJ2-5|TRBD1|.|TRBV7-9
TGTGCCAGCAGCGACTTAGGGGACAGGGGTTATGAGACCCAGTACTTC
CASSDLGDRGYETQYF
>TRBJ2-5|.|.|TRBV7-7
TGTGCTACGGGGGCTCGAGAGACCCAGTACTTC
CATGARETQYF
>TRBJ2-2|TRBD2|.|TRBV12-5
TGTGCTAGTGGTTTGCTACCCTCTAGCGGGGGCACCGGGGAGCTGTTTTTT
CASGLLPSSGGTGELFF
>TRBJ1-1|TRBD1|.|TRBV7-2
TGTGCCAGCAGCTTATCAGGGGGTGGCACTGAAGCTTTCTTT
CASSLSGGGTEAFF
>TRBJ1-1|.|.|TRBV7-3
TGTGCCAGCAGCTTCGGAGGGGTGAATGAAGCTTTCTTT
CASSFGGVNEAFF
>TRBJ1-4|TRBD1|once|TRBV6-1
TGTGCCAGCAGTCTTCTGACAGGGGTTGGTGAAAAACTGTTTTTT
CASSLLTGVGEKLFF
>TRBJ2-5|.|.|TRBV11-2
TGTGCCACTGTCCTATCACGCGAGTTATCGCAAGAGACCCAGTACTTC
CATVLSRELSQETQYF
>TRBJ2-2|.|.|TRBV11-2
TGTGCCAGCACACCTGGGCCAAACACCGGGGAGCTGTTTTTT
CASTPGPNTGELFF
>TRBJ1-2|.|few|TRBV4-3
TGCGCCAGCAGCCAAGAGGAAGGGGAAGCTAACTATGGCTACACCTTC
CASSQEEGEANYGYTF
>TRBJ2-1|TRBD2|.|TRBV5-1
TGCGCCAGCGTCGGGACTAGCGGTTACGGTGAGCAGTTCTTC
CASVGTSGYGEQFF
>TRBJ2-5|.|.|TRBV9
TGTGCCAGCAGTCCCACCGGGGGCCCCTCCGAGACCCAGTACTTC
CASSPTGGPSETQYF
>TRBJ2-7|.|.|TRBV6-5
TGTGCCAGCAGTTACTCGACATTAGCCTCCTACGAGCAGTACTTC
CASSYSTLASYEQYF
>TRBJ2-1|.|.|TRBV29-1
TGCAGCGTTGAGTGGACCCAAGGCAATGAGCAGTTCTTC
CSVEWTQGNEQFF
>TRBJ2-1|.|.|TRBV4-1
TGCGCCAGCAGCCGACCGGGCAACCCCAATGAGCAGTTCTTC
CASSRPGNPNEQFF
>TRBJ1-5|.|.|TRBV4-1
TGCGCCAGCAGCCAAGAACAGGGCAATCAGCCCCAGCATTTT
CASSQEQGNQPQHF
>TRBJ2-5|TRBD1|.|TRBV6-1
TGTGCCAGCAGACGGGACAGGAAAGAGACCCAGTACTTC
CASRRDRKETQYF
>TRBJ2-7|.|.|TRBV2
TGTGCCAGCATCCCCAACAGCGGGCCCTACGAGCAGTACTTC
CASIPNSGPYEQYF
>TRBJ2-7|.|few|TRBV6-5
TGTGCCAGCAGTTACGGCCCTAGCTACGAGCAGTACTTC
CASSYGPSYEQYF
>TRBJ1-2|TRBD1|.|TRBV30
TGTGCCTGGTCAGGGGGGGTCTATGGCTACACCTTC
CAWSGGVYGYTF
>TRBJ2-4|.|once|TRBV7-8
TGTGCCAGCAGCTTAGCAGCCGGGACCAGCAGTAGAGGGTTGGAAAACATTCAGTACTTC
CASSLAAGTSSRGLENIQYF
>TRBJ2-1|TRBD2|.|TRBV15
TGTGCCACCAGCAGGGAGGGGGGGACTAGCGGGACAAGGTTCTTC
CATSREGGTSGTRFF
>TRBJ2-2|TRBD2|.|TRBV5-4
TGTGCCAGCAGCGGAGCCTCTAGCGGGAGGGCCGCCGGGGAGCTGTTTTTT
CASSGASSGRAAGELFF
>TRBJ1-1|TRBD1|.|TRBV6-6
TGTGCCGTAGACAGGGGGCGCGTCACTGAAGCTTTCTTT
CAVDRGRVTEAFF
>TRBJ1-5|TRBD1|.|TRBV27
TGTGCCAGCAGTTTGTCGACAGGGGGTCAGCCCCAGCATTTT
CASSLSTGGQPQHF